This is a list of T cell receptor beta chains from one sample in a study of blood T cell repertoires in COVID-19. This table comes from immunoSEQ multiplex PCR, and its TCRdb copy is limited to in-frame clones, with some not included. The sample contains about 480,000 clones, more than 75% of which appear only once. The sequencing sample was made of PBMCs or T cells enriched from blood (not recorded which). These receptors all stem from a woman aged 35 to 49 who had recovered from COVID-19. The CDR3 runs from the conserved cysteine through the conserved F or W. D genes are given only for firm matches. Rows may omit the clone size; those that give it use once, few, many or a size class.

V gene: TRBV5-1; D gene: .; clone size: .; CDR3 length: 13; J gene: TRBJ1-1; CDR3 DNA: TGCGCCAGCAGCTTGGCCTGGAACACTGAAGCTTTCTTT; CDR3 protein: CASSLAWNTEAFF
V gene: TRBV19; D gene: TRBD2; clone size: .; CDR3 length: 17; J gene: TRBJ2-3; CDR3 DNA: TGTGCCAGTAGTATCGGTGGATTAGCGGGGGGGCAGGATACGCAGTATTTT; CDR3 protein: CASSIGGLAGGQDTQYF
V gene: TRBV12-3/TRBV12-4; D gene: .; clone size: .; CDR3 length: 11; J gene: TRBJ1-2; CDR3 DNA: TGTGCCAGCAGTACCGGGGATGGCTACACCTTC; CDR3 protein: CASSTGDGYTF
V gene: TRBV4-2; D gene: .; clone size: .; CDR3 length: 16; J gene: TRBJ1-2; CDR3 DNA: TGTGCCAGCAGCCAAGGGGTCGGCCTTGGAGGGTTTGGCTACACCTTC; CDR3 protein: CASSQGVGLGGFGYTF
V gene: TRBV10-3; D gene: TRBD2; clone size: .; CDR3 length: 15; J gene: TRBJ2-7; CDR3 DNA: TGTGCCATCAGTGTTGGGAGGGAGGTCTCCTACGAGCAGTACTTC; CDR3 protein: CAISVGREVSYEQYF
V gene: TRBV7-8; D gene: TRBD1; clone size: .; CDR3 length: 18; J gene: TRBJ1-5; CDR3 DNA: TGTGCCAGCAGCCCCGGGACAGGGGCGCTTTATAGCAATCAGCCCCAGCATTTT; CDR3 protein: CASSPGTGALYSNQPQHF
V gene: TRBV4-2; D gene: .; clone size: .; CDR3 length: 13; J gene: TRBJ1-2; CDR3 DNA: TGTGCCAGCAGCCAAGAACAGGTTTCGGGCTACACCTTC; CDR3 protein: CASSQEQVSGYTF
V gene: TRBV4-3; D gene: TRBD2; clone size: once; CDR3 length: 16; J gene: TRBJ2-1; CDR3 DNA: TGCGCCAGCAGCCGATCTAGCGGGAGCAACGTCAATGAGCAGTTCTTC; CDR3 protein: CASSRSSGSNVNEQFF
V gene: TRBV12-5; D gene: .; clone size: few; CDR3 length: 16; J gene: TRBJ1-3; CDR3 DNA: TGTGCTAGTGGTTTGGTAGTCCAGGGCTCTGGAAACACCATATATTTT; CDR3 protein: CASGLVVQGSGNTIYF
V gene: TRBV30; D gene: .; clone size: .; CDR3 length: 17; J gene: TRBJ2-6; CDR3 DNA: TGTGCCTGGAGCCATCCGGGACACCTTTCTGGGGCCAACGTCCTGACTTTC; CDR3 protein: CAWSHPGHLSGANVLTF
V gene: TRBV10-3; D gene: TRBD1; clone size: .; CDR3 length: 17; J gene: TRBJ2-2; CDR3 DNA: TGTGCCATCAGTGACACCGGACAGGGGGCGTCAACCGGGGAGCTGTTTTTT; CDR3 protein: CAISDTGQGASTGELFF
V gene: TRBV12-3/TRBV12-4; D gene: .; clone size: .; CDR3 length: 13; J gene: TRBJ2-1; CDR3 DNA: TGTGCCAGCAGTTTCGAGTACTACAATGAGCAGTTCTTC; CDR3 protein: CASSFEYYNEQFF
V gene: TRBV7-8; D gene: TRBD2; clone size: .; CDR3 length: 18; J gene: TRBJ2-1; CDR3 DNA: TGTGCCAGCAGCCCGACTAGCGGGAGGGACGGCTCCTACAATGAGCAGTTCTTC; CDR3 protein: CASSPTSGRDGSYNEQFF
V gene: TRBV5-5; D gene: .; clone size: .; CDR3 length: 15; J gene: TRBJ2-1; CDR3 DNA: TGTGCCAGCAGCTCACGGCTAGCGACCTACAATGAGCAGTTCTTC; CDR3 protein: CASSSRLATYNEQFF
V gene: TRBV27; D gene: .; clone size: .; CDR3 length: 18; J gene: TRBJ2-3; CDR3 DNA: TGTGCCAGCAGTTTACTACTTAGGGGCAGGGCAAGCACAGATACGCAGTATTTT; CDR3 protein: CASSLLLRGRASTDTQYF
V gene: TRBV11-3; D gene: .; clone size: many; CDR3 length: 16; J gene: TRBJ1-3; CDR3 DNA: TGTGCCAGCAGCGCGCTGATTACGGGGTCTGGAAACACCATATATTTT; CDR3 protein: CASSALITGSGNTIYF
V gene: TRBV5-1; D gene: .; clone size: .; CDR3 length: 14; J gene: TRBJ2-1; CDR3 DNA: TGCGCCAGCACCGGGACAAGTACCTACAATGAGCAGTTCTTC; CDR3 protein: CASTGTSTYNEQFF
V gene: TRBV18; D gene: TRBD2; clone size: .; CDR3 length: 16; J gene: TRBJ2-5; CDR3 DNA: TGTGCCAGCTCACCAACGGGAGGGCCCGTAGGAGAGACCCAGTACTTC; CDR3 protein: CASSPTGGPVGETQYF
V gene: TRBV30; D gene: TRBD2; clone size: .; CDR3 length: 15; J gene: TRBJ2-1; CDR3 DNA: TGTGCCTGGAGTAGAAGACTAGCGCTCAACAATGAGCAGTTCTTC; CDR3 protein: CAWSRRLALNNEQFF
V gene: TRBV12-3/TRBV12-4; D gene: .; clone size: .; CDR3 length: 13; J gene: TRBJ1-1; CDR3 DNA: TGTGCCAGCAGTGTCGGTGGGAACACTGAAGCTTTCTTT; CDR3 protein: CASSVGGNTEAFF
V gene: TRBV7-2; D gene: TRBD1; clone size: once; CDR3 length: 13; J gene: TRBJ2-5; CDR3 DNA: TGTGCCAGCAGCTACGGACAGGAGGAGACCCAGTACTTC; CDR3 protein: CASSYGQEETQYF
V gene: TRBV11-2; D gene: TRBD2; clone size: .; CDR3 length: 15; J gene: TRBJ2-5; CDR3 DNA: TGTGCCAGCAGTCCTCAGGGCGGGAGAACAGAGACCCAGTACTTC; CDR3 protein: CASSPQGGRTETQYF
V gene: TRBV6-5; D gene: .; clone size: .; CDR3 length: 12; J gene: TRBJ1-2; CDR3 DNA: TGTGCCAGCAGTTCATTGAACTATGGCTACACCTTC; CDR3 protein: CASSSLNYGYTF
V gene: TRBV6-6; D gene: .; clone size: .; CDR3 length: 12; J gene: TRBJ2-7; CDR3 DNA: TGTGCCAGCAGTCCCGCAGGGCCCGAGCAGTACTTC; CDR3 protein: CASSPAGPEQYF
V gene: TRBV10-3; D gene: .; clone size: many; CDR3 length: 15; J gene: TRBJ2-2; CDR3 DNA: TGTGCCATCAGTGACGCCAGGGGACATTCCGGGGAGCTGTTTTTT; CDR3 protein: CAISDARGHSGELFF
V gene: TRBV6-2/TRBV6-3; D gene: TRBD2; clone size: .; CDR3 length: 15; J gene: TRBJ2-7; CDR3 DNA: TGTGCCAGCAGTCAAGTGGGACTAGCGGGCTACGAGCAGTACTTC; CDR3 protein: CASSQVGLAGYEQYF
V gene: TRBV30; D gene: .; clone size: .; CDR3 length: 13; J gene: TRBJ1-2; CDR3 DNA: TGTGCCTCACCAGAGACAGGCAACTATGGCTACACCTTC; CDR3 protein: CASPETGNYGYTF
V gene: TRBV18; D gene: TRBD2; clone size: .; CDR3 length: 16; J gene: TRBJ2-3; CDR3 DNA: TGTGCCAGCTCACCACCGCCGACTAGCGGGAGCTATACGCAGTATTTT; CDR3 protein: CASSPPPTSGSYTQYF
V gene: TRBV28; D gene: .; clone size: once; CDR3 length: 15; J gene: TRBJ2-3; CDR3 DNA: TGTGCCAGCAGTTTGGGTTCAGGGTCCCCAGATACGCAGTATTTT; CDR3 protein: CASSLGSGSPDTQYF
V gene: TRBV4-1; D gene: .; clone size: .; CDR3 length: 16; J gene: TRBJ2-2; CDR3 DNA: TGCGCCAGCAGCCCCTCCCCGGGGGTGGACACCGGGGAGCTGTTTTTT; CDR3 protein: CASSPSPGVDTGELFF
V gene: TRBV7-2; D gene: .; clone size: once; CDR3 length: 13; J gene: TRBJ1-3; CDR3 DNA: TGTGCCAGCAGCTTAGGACAGAGATCCACCATATATTTT; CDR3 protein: CASSLGQRSTIYF
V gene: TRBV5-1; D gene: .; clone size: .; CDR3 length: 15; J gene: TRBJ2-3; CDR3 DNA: TGCGCCAGCAGCTTAGGGGACACACCCACAGATACGCAGTATTTT; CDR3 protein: CASSLGDTPTDTQYF
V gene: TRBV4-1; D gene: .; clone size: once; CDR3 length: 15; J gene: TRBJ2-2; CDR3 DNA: TGCGCCAGCAGCCAAGGTGAGAGAAACACCGGGGAGCTGTTTTTT; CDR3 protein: CASSQGERNTGELFF
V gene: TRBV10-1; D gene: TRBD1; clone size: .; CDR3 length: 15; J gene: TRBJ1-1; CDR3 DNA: TGCGCCAGCAGCTTTTCGAGGACAGGGGGCACTGAAGCTTTCTTT; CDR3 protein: CASSFSRTGGTEAFF
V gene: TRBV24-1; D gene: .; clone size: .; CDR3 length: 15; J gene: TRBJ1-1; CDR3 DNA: TGTGCCACCAGTGATTCGACACAAATGAACACTGAAGCTTTCTTT; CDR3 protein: CATSDSTQMNTEAFF
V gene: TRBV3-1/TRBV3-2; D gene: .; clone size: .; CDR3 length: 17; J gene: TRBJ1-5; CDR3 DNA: TGTGCCAGCAGCCAAGATGCCGGGGGGCATAGCAATCAGCCCCAGCATTTT; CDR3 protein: CASSQDAGGHSNQPQHF
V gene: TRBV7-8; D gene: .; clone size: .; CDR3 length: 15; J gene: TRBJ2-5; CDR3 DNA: TGTGCCAGCAGCTTAGGGATGACAGTGGAAGAGACCCAGTACTTC; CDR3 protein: CASSLGMTVEETQYF
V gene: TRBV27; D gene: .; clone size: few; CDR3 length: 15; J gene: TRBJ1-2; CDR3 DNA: TGTGCCAGCAGCTCCAACGGGGTCCCGGACTATGGCTACACCTTC; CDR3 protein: CASSSNGVPDYGYTF
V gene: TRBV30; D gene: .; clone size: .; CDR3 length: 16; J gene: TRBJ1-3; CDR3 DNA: TGTGCCTGGAGTGTACGGGGTACGGACTCTGGAAACACCATATATTTT; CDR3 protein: CAWSVRGTDSGNTIYF